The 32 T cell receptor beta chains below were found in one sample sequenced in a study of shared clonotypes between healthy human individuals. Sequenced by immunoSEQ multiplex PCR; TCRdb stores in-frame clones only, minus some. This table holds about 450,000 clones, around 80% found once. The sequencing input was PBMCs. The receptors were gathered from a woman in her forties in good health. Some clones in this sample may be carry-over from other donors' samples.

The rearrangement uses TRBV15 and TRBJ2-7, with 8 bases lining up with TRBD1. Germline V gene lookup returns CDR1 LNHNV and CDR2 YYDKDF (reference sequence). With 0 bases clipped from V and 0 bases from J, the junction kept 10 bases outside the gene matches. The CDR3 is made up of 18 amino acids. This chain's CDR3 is CATSRDPRIGTGSYEQYF. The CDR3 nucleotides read TGTGCCACCAGCAGAGATCCCCGAATTGGGACAGGCTCCTACGAGCAGTACTTC.

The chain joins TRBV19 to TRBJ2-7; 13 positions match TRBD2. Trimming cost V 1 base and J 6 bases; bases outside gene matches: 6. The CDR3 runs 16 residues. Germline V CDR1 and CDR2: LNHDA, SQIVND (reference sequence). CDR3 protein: CASSIVGGTSGIEQYF. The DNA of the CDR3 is TGTGCCAGTAGTATAGTTGGGGGGACTAGCGGGATCGAGCAGTACTTC.

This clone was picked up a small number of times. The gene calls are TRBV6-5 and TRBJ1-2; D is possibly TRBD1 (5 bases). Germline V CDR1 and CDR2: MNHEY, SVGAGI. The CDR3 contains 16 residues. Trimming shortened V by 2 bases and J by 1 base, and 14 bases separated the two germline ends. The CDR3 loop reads CASSYGPDRLNYGYTF. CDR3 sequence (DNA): TGTGCCAGCAGTTACGGGCCAGACAGACTTAACTATGGCTACACCTTC.

As DNA, the CDR3 is TGTGCCAGCAGGCGGGACAGGGGGGCCTACGAGCAGTACTTC. It translates to CASRRDRGAYEQYF. The rearrangement joins TRBV2 to TRBJ2-7, with 11 bases matching TRBD1. The CDR3 is 14 residues long. Germline CDR1 reads SNHLY; CDR2 reads FYNNEI. After removal of 6 bases from V and 2 bases from J, the junction contained 3 bases not matched to a gene.

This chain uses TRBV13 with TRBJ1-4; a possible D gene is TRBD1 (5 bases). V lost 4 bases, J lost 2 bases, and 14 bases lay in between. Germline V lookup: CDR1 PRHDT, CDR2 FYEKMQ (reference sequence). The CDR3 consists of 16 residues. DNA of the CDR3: TGTGCCAGCAGCTCCTCAGGGATAAGGACTAATGAAAAACTGTTTTTT. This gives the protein CASSSSGIRTNEKLFF.

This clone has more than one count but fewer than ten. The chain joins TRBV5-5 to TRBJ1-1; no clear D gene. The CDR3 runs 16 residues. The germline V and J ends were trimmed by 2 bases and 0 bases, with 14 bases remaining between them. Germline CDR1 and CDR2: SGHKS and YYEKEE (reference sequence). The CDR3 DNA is TGTGCCAGCAGCTTCGAGGTAGATAAAATGAACACTGAAGCTTTCTTT. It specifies CASSFEVDKMNTEAFF.

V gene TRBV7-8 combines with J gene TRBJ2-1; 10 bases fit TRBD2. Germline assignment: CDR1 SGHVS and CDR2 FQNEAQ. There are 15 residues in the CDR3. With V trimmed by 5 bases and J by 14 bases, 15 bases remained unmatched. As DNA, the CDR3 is TGTGCCAGCAGCACAAGGGTAGCGGGAGGTCAGGCGAAGTTCTTC. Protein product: CASSTRVAGGQAKFF. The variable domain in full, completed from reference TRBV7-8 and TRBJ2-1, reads GAGVSQSPRYKVAKRGQDVALRCDPISGHVSLFWYQQALGQGPEFLTYFQNEAQLDKSGLPSDRFFAERPEGSVSTLKIQRTQQEDSAVYLCASSTRVAGGQAKFFGPGTRLTVL.

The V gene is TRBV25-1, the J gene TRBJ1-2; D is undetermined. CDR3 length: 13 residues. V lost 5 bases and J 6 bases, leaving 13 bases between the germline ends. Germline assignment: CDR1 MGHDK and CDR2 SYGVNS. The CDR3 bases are TGTGCCAGCAGTCACTTCGACCGCGATGGCTACACCTTC. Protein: CASSHFDRDGYTF.

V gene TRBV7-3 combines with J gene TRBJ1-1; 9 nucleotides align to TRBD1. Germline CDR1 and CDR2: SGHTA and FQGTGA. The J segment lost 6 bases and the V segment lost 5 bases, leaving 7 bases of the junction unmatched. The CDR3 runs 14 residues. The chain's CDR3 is CASSTSGTGPEAFF. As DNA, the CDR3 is TGTGCCAGCAGCACCTCAGGGACAGGGCCTGAAGCTTTCTTT.

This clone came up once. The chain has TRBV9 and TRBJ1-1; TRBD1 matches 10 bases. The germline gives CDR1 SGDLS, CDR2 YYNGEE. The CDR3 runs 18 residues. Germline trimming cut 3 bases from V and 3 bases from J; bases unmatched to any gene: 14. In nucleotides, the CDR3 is TGTGCCAGCAGCGCCAACTCCGGACAGGGGGTCGTCGACACTGAAGCTTTCTTT. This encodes CASSANSGQGVVDTEAFF.

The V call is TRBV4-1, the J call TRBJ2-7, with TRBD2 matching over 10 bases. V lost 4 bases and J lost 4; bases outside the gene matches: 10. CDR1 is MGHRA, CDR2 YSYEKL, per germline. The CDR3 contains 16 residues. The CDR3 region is CASSPQAGGLGYEQYF. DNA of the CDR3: TGCGCCAGCAGCCCCCAAGCGGGAGGGCTCGGTTACGAGCAGTACTTC.

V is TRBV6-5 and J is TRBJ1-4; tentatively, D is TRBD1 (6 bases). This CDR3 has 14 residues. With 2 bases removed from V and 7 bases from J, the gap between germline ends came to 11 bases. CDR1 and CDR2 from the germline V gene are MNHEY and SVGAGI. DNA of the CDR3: TGTGCCAGCAGTTACGGCGGAGGGGGTGAAAAACTGTTTTTT. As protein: CASSYGGGGEKLFF.

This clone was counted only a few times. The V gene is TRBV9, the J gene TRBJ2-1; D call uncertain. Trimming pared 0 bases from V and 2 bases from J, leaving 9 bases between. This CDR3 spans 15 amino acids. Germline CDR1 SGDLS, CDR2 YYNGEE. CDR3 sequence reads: CASSVERWTYNEQFF. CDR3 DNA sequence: TGTGCCAGCAGCGTAGAAAGGTGGACCTACAATGAGCAGTTCTTC.

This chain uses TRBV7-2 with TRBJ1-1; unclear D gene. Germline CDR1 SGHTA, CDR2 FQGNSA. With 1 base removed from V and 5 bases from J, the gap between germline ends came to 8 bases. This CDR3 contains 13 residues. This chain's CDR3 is CASSLGVRTEAFF. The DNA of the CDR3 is TGTGCCAGCAGCTTAGGCGTGAGGACTGAAGCTTTCTTT.

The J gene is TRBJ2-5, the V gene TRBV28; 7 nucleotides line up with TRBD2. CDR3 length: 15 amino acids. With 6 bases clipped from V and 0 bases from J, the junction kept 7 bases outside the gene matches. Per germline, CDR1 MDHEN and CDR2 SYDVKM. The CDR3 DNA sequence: TGTGCCAGCAGCGTAACCCTAGCGGACCAAGAGACCCAGTACTTC. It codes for CASSVTLADQETQYF.

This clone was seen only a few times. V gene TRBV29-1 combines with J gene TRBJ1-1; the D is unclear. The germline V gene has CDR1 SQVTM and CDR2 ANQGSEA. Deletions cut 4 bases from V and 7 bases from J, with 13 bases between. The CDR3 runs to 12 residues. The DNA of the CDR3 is TGCAGCGTTGTGGTCTCCCAAAGTGAAGCTTTCTTT. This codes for CSVVVSQSEAFF.

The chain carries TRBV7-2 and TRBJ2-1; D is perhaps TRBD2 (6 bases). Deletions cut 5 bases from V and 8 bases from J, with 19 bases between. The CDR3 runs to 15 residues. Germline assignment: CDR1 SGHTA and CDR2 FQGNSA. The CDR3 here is CASSPQRAGGDEQFF. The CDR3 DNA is TGTGCCAGCAGCCCCCAACGGGCGGGCGGGGATGAGCAGTTCTTC.

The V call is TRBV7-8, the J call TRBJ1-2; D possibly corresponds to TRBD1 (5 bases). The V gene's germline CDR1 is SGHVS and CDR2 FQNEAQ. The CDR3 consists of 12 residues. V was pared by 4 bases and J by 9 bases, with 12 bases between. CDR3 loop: CASSSPGGSYTF. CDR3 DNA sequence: TGTGCCAGCAGCTCACCGGGGGGGAGCTACACCTTC.

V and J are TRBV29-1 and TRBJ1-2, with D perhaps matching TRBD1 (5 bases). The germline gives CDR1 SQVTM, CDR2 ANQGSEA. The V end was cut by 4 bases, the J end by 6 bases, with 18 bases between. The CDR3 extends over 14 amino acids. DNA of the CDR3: TGCAGCGTTGTGGCCCGGGACTCTCTCGATGGCTACACCTTC. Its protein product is CSVVARDSLDGYTF.

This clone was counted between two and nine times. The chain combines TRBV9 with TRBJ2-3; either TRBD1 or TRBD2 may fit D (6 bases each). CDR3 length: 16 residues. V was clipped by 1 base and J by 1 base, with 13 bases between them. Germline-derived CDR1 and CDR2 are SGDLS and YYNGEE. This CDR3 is CASSVFGGQGTDTQYF. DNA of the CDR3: TGTGCCAGCAGCGTATTCGGGGGCCAGGGCACAGATACGCAGTATTTT.

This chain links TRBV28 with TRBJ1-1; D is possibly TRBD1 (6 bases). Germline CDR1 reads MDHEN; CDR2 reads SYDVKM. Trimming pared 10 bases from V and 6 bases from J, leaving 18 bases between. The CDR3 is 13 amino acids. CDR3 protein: CAIFSDSHAEAFF. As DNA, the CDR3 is TGTGCCATATTCTCGGACAGTCACGCTGAAGCTTTCTTT.

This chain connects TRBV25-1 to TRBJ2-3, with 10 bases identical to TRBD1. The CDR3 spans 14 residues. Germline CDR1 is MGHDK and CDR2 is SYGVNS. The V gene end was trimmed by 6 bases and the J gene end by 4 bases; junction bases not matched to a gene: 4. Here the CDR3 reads CASRPGQGADTQYF. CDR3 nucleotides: TGTGCCAGCAGACCCGGACAGGGGGCAGATACGCAGTATTTT.

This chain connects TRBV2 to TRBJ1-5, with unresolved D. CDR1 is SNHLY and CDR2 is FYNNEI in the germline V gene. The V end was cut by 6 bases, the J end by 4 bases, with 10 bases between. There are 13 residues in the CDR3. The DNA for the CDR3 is TGTGCCAGCAGCGGGAGTCAAAATCAGCCCCAGCATTTT. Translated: CASSGSQNQPQHF.

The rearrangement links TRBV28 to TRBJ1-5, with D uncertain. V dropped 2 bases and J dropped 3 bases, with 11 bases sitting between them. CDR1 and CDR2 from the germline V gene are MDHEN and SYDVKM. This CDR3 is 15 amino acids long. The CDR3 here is CASSLISGDNQPQHF. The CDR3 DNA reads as TGTGCCAGCAGTTTAATTAGTGGGGACAATCAGCCCCAGCATTTT.

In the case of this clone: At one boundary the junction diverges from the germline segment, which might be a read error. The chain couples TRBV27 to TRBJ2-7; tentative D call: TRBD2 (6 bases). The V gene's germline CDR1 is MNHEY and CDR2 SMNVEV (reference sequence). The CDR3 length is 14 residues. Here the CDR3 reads CASSFLRDSHEQYF. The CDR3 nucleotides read TGTGCCAGCAGTTTCTTACGGGACTCCCACGAGCAGTACTTC.

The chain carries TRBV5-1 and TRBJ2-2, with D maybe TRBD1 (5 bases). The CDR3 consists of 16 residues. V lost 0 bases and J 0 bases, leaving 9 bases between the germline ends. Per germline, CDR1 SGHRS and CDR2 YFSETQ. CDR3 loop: CASSLEGRANTGELFF. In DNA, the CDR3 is TGCGCCAGCAGCTTGGAGGGCAGGGCGAACACCGGGGAGCTGTTTTTT. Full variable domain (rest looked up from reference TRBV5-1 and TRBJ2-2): KAGVTQTPRYLIKTRGQQVTLSCSPISGHRSVSWYQQTPGQGLQFLFEYFSETQRNKGNFPGRFSGRQFSNSRSEMNVSTLELGDSALYLCASSLEGRANTGELFFGEGSRLTVL.

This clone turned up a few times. This CDR3 is CASSPTQVGQPQHF. As DNA, the CDR3 is TGTGCCAGCAGCCCCACCCAGGTTGGCCAGCCCCAGCATTTT. The chain couples TRBV9 to TRBJ1-5, with D uncertain. This CDR3 is 14 amino acids long. In germline, CDR1 is SGDLS, CDR2 YYNGEE. Trimming stripped 4 bases from V and 7 bases from J, with 15 bases between.

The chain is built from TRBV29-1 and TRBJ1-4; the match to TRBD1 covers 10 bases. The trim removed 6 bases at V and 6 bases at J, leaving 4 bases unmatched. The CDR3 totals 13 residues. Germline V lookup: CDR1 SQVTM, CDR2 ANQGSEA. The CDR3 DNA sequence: TGCAGCGTGTGGGACAGGGGAGATGAAAAACTGTTTTTT. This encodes CSVWDRGDEKLFF.

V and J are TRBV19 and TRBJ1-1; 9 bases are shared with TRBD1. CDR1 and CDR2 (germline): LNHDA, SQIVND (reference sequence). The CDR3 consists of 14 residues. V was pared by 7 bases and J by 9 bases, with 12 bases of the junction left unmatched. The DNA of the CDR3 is TGTGCCAGTATGACCTCCGGGACAGGGACTAAAGCTTTCTTT. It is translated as CASMTSGTGTKAFF.

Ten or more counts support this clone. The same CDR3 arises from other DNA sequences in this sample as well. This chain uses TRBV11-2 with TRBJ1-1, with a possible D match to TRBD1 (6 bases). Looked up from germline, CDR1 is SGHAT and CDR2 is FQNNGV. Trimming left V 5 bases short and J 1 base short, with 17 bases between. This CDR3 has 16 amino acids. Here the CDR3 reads CASSPYRESPNTEAFF. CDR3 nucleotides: TGTGCCAGCAGCCCCTACAGGGAGTCCCCGAACACTGAAGCTTTCTTT.

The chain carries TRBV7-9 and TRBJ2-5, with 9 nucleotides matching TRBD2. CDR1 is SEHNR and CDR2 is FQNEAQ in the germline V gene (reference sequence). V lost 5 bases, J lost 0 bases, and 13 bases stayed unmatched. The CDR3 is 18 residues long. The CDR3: CASSSRDRLAEYQETQYF. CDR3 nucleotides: TGTGCCAGCAGCAGCCGGGACAGACTAGCGGAGTACCAAGAGACCCAGTACTTC.

The CDR3 nucleotides are TGTGCCAGCAGTGAAGGGACTAGCGCCACAGATACGCAGTATTTT. Residues: CASSEGTSATDTQYF. This rearrangement joins TRBV6-1 to TRBJ2-3; TRBD2 agrees at 9 bases. With V trimmed by 1 base and J by 2 bases, 1 base remained unmatched. Looked up from germline, CDR1 is MNHNS and CDR2 is SASEGT. The CDR3 runs 15 residues.